The 23 T cell receptor beta chains below all came from one sample that was sequenced in a study of tumor-infiltrating lymphocytes in primary liver carcinoma. Starting from about 0.5 ug of total RNA, TCR beta cDNA was produced with a primer in the constant region. For TCR beta, libraries were produced by three nested multiplex PCR rounds using slightly modified ARM-PCR. Use of TRBV1-TRBV30 forward primers with a C-beta reverse primer characterized the first two PCR rounds, which lasted approximately 11 cycles each. TCRdb itself ran the multiplex PCR reads through MiXCR, one entry per CDR3 protein. The repertoire holds roughly 190,000 distinct CDR3 sequences, with about 82% as singletons. From unsorted bulk tissue weighing roughly 17-34 mg, DNA and RNA were co-extracted. The sequencing input was tumor tissue from primary liver carcinoma. Every receptor here comes from a man in his forties with primary liver carcinoma and hepatitis B virus infection.

Note on this clonotype: One end of the junction does not line up with germline, which may come from a read error. The chain carries TRBV6-2 or TRBV6-3 and TRBJ1-5; D is unresolved. The germline gives CDR1 MNHEY, CDR2 SVGEGT. The length of the CDR3 is 15 residues. The CDR3: CASTPVPMGNQSQHF. CDR3 nucleotides: TGTGCCAGCACCCCAGTCCCCATGGGCAATCAGTCCCAGCATTTT.

Points on this clonotype: A much larger clone lies one base from this, so it may be a read error. The CDR3 end shows no conserved phenylalanine or tryptophan, and so a read error is likely. The gene calls are TRBV2 and TRBJ2-3, with 12 positions matching TRBD2. Germline-derived CDR1 and CDR2 are SNHLY and FYNNEI. The CDR3 runs 14 residues. The V segment lost 4 bases and the J segment 4 bases; nucleotides outside the gene matches: 0. For the CDR3, the DNA is TGTGCCAGCAGTGGACTAGCGGGAGCAGATACGCAGTATCTT. It yields the protein CASSGLAGADTQYL.

Turning to this clonotype: An end of the junction does not agree with germline; a read error may underlie this. The chain is built from TRBV12-3 or TRBV12-4 and TRBJ1-1, with a weak D call TRBD1 (5 bases). This CDR3 contains 14 residues. The CDR3 region is CVSSLGLMNTEAFF. CDR3 in DNA: TGTGTCAGCAGTCTGGGGCTGATGAACACTGAAGCTTTCTTT.

Comments on this clonotype: This clone may be a read error of a much larger clone one base away. This chain links TRBV7-9 with TRBJ2-7; 10 positions match TRBD1. The CDR3 has 14 amino acids. CDR1 and CDR2 (germline): SEHNR, FQNEAQ (reference sequence). Trimming at V came to 7 bases and at J to 5 bases, leaving 8 bases not matched to a gene. This chain's CDR3 is CASIPGTGAHEQYF. CDR3 in DNA: TGTGCCAGCATCCCGGGGACAGGGGCCCACGAGCAGTACTTC.

Regarding this clonotype: Germline is not matched at one junction end, which may reflect a read error. J is TRBJ2-1 and V is TRBV12-3 or TRBV12-4; 8 nucleotides agree with TRBD2. The CDR3 spans 15 residues. The CDR3 nucleotides read TGTGCCAGCTGTTTAGCAGCGGGAGTGGGCAATGAGCAGTTCTTC. Translation gives CASCLAAGVGNEQFF.

The chain couples TRBV6-5 to TRBJ2-3; 12 positions agree with TRBD2. This CDR3 contains 15 residues. Germline loops: CDR1 MNHEY, CDR2 SVGAGI. V shed 9 bases and J 6 bases; nucleotides not matched to a gene: 10. The CDR3 loop reads CASNTGLAGTDTQYF. DNA of the CDR3: TGTGCCAGTAACACAGGACTAGCGGGAACGGATACGCAGTATTTT.

This clonotype was seen a few times. The CDR3 does not close with the conserved phenylalanine or tryptophan, likely indicating a read error. The chain couples TRBV7-9 to TRBJ2-4; D not certain. V shed 1 base and J shed 1 base, with 11 bases lying between them. Germline V CDR1 and CDR2: SEHNR, FQNEAQ (reference sequence). This CDR3 region has 16 residues. CDR3 loop: CASSLVTVGAKNIQYL. DNA of the CDR3: TGTGCCAGCAGCTTAGTTACAGTTGGGGCCAAAAACATTCAGTACTTG.

A word on this clonotype: A clone one base away is much larger, so this may be a read error. This chain links TRBV7-9 with TRBJ1-5, with D uncertain. Trimming pared 3 bases from V and 7 bases from J, leaving 13 bases between. CDR3 length: 14 amino acids. Germline loops: CDR1 SEHNR, CDR2 FQNEAQ (reference sequence). Written as DNA, the CDR3 is TGTGCCAGCAGCTTCGGGGAAGTTGAACAGCCCCAGCATTTT. Amino acid sequence: CASSFGEVEQPQHF.

This clonotype was picked up a small number of times. This chain uses TRBV4-2 with TRBJ2-3; a possible D gene is TRBD1 (5 bases). Per the germline V gene, CDR1 is LGHNA and CDR2 is YNFKEQ. Trimming cost V 0 bases and J 6 bases, with 10 bases left between them. CDR3 length equals 14 residues. CDR3 sequence reads: CASSQDLRQDTQYF. The CDR3 DNA follows: TGTGCCAGCAGCCAAGATTTAAGACAGGATACGCAGTATTTT.

As concerns this clonotype: At one of its ends the junction is not consistent with the germline gene, which may arise from a read error. This chain joins TRBV29-1 and TRBJ1-1; D remains unclear. The CDR3 runs to 13 residues. Germline CDR1 is SQVTM and CDR2 is ANQGSEA. Here the CDR3 reads CSVDGHGNTEAFF. CDR3 bases: TGCAGCGTTGACGGGCATGGGAACACTGAGGCTTTCTTT.

The rearrangement uses TRBV11-2 and TRBJ2-1; weak D call: TRBD2 (5 bases). Trimming took off 3 bases at V and 12 bases at J, with 18 bases between the two ends. CDR1 and CDR2 from the germline V gene are SGHAT and FQNNGV. The CDR3 runs to 14 residues. CDR3 DNA sequence: TGTGCCAGCAGCTTGTCGGGGTTCAACTATGTGCAGTTCTTC. It is translated as CASSLSGFNYVQFF.

This clonotype has just one count. A much larger clone lies a single base off, so this may be a read error. This sequence joins TRBV28 and TRBJ1-1; the D is unclear. The CDR3 runs to 13 residues. From germline, CDR1 is MDHEN and CDR2 SYDVKM. V was pared by 4 bases and J by 4 bases, with 10 bases between. The CDR3 spells CASSWIGLTEAFF. The CDR3, as DNA: TGTGCCAGCAGTTGGATTGGCCTCACTGAAGCTTTCTTT.

The chain recombines TRBV5-4 with TRBJ2-5, with 9 positions matching TRBD1. Looked up from germline, CDR1 is SGHNT and CDR2 is YYREEE (reference sequence). After removal of 7 bases from V and 11 bases from J, the junction contained 18 bases not matched to a gene. CDR3 length equals 15 residues. CDR3 DNA: TGTGCCAGCTACCCGGGACAGGGAGGCCAAGAGAGGCAGTACTTC. Translated: CASYPGQGGQERQYF.

Regarding this clonotype: Sequence at one end of the junction differs from germline and may be a read error. This sequence joins TRBV7-8 and TRBJ2-3; the match to TRBD2 covers 7 bases. The CDR3 has 16 amino acids. Germline lookup yields CDR1 SGHVS and CDR2 FQNEAQ. Here the CDR3 reads CASSYGLVDDTDTQYF. CDR3 DNA: TGTGCCAGTAGCTACGGACTAGTGGACGACACAGATACGCAGTATTTT.

On this clonotype itself: The final CDR3 position lacks the conserved phenylalanine or tryptophan, pointing to a likely read error. V is TRBV4-3 and J is TRBJ1-1; D possibly corresponds to TRBD1 (5 bases). The CDR3 runs 15 residues. Germline CDR1 and CDR2: LGHNA and YSLEER. CDR3 sequence (DNA): TGCGCCAGCAGCCCGGGACCCCGAGAGAACAGTGAAGCTTTCCTT. Its protein is CASSPGPRENSEAFL.

Points on this clonotype: One junction end disagrees with the germline gene, perhaps due to a read error. V usage is TRBV5-4 and J usage is TRBJ2-4, with TRBD2 as a possible D gene (5 bases). Per the germline V gene, CDR1 is SGHNT and CDR2 is YYREEE (reference sequence). CDR3 length: 15 residues. The DNA for the CDR3 is TGTGCCAGTAGCTCGGAGGCAGGCGGAAAAAACATTCAGTACTTC. Protein product: CASSSEAGGKNIQYF.

The chain couples TRBV5-1 to TRBJ2-7, with TRBD2 matching over 9 bases. The CDR3 consists of 18 residues. V shed 2 bases and J 7 bases; nucleotides not matched to a gene: 19. Germline V gene data show CDR1 as SGHRS and CDR2 as YFSETQ. The CDR3 region has the DNA TGCGCCAGCAGCTTCAGGACTAGCGTAACTGGGGGAAACTATGAGCAGTACTTC. Its protein product is CASSFRTSVTGGNYEQYF.

As DNA, the CDR3 is TGTGCCAGCAGTCCTCGGAATAGCGGGAGGCATGAGCGATTCTTC. Translated, it gives CASSPRNSGRHERFF. The chain employs TRBV6-1 and TRBJ2-1; 10 positions match TRBD2. Trimming took 5 bases from V and 16 from J; bases not matched to a gene: 17. This CDR3 region has 15 residues. The V gene's germline CDR1 is MNHNS and CDR2 SASEGT.

For this clonotype: This may stem from a read error, because a much larger clone lies one nucleotide away. V and J are TRBV14 and TRBJ2-7, with D tentatively TRBD2 (6 bases). The germline V gene encodes CDR1 SGHDN and CDR2 FVKESK. CDR3 size: 13 residues. CDR3 nucleotide sequence: TGTGCCAGCAGCCAAGACACTAGCTACGATCAGTACTTC. Residues: CASSQDTSYDQYF. Filled out from reference TRBV14 and TRBJ2-7, the complete variable domain reads EAGVTQFPSHSVIEKGQTVTLRCDPISGHDNLYWYRRVMGKEIKFLLHFVKESKQDESGMPNNRFLAERTGGTYSTLKVQPAELEDSGVYFCASSQDTSYDQYFGPGTRLTVT.

Worth noting for this clonotype: One junction end does not reproduce the germline sequence, and a read error may be involved. The V gene is TRBV6-1, the J gene TRBJ2-7; D unresolved. CDR3 length: 15 residues. Germline loops: CDR1 MNHNS, CDR2 SASEGT. This CDR3 is CASRRLGRVYYERYF. In nucleotides, the CDR3 is TGTGCCAGTAGGCGCCTAGGAAGGGTCTACTACGAGCGGTACTTC.

This clonotype has only a few counts. The rearrangement links TRBV19 to TRBJ2-1; 7 nucleotides match TRBD2. Germline V gives CDR1 LNHDA, CDR2 SQIVND (reference sequence). The CDR3 consists of 14 residues. V lost 7 bases and J lost 4; bases outside the gene matches: 7. This CDR3 is CASTNLAEYNEQFF. The CDR3 bases are TGTGCCAGTACCAATCTAGCGGAGTACAATGAGCAGTTCTTC. Based on the CDR3 plus reference TRBV19 and TRBJ2-1, the full variable domain is DGGITQSPKYLFRKEGQNVTLSCEQNLNHDAMYWYRQDPGQGLRLIYYSQIVNDFQKGDIAEGYSVSREKKESFPLTVTSAQKNPTAFYLCASTNLAEYNEQFFGPGTRLTVL.

Remarks on this clonotype: Relative to the germline gene, one junction end is altered; a read error may explain this. This chain joins TRBV6-1 and TRBJ2-3, with D perhaps TRBD2 (5 bases). CDR1 MNHNS and CDR2 SASEGT come from the germline V gene. The CDR3 length is 15 residues. DNA for the CDR3: TGTGCCAGCAGTGAAATTGGGAGTAGTAGCTGTACGCAGTACTTT. This codes for CASSEIGSSSCTQYF.

Of note for this clonotype: The junction departs from the called germline gene at one end, perhaps through a read error. The chain recombines TRBV9 with TRBJ2-2; D tentatively fits TRBD1 or TRBD2 (6 bases each). The CDR3 runs to 16 residues. Germline V gene sequence: CDR1 SGDLS, CDR2 YYNGEE. CDR3 sequence reads: CASSLHNYLGGGELCF. The CDR3 coding sequence is TGTGCCAGCAGCCTCCACAATTACCTCGGGGGCGGGGAGCTGTGTTTT.